This T cell receptor (beta chain) was retrieved from a study of shared clonotypes between healthy human individuals. This CDR3 is built from 15 residues. J was trimmed by 5 bases and V by 2 bases; bases with no gene match: 5. Germline-derived CDR1 and CDR2 are SGHTA and FQGNSA. Measured with immunoSEQ multiplex PCR; TCRdb has only the in-frame clones, and not every one. The sample yields approximately 350,000 clones, about 74% seen once. V usage is TRBV7-2 and J usage is TRBJ2-1, with 8 bases matching TRBD1. The clonotype comes from a man under 40 in good health. Sequenced sample: memory CD4+ T cells sorted from blood. Subset specified: CD45RA-negative fraction. CDR3 loop: CASSLQGARNNEQFF. The DNA for the CDR3 is TGTGCCAGCAGCTTACAGGGGGCTCGAAACAATGAGCAGTTCTTC.